The 29 T cell receptor beta chains in this list originate from one sample, sequenced in a study of T cells in Graves' hyperthyroidism and ophthalmopathy. Using RNA transcripts as the source, TCR beta CDR3 regions were amplified. The HTBI primer set drove a first-round RT-PCR of the TCR CDR3. TCRdb reanalysed the multiplex PCR reads using MiXCR and keeps one entry per CDR3 protein. The table includes around 600,000 distinct CDR3 sequences, approximately 15% detected once. Sequencing was done on a sample of blood. The receptors here all came from a woman aged 50 to 65 with Graves' ophthalmopathy.

This clonotype was seen repeatedly, ten times or more. The CDR3 protein is CASSLGGVPSYEQYF. The CDR3 nucleotides are TGCGCCAGCAGCTTGGGCGGGGTACCATCCTACGAGCAGTACTTC. The rearrangement uses TRBV5-1 and TRBJ2-7; TRBD2 might be the D (6 bases). This CDR3 has 15 residues. The V gene lost 0 bases and the J gene lost 1 base, with 11 bases spanning the gap. Germline V gives CDR1 SGHRS, CDR2 YFSETQ.

In this sample, this clonotype turned up many times. The genes are TRBV6-5 and TRBJ2-3; D gene unclear. Trimming left V 0 bases short and J 0 bases short, with 10 bases between. The CDR3 length is 16 residues. Germline V gives CDR1 MNHEY, CDR2 SVGAGI. CDR3 region: CASSYSRQRSTDTQYF. CDR3 DNA sequence: TGTGCCAGCAGTTACTCGCGACAAAGAAGCACAGATACGCAGTATTTT.

In this sample, this clonotype turned up many times. This chain joins TRBV20-1 and TRBJ2-7, with D maybe TRBD2 (6 bases). The CDR3 is made up of 14 amino acids. Germline-derived CDR1 and CDR2 are DFQATT and SNEGSKA (reference sequence). Trimming left V 0 bases short and J 2 bases short, with 11 bases between. The CDR3 is CSARDHPSAYEQYF. The CDR3 DNA reads TGCAGTGCTAGAGATCATCCTAGCGCCTACGAGCAGTACTTC.

The chain has TRBV6-2 or TRBV6-3 and TRBJ1-1; TRBD1 agrees at 8 bases. Germline trimming cut 6 bases from V and 3 bases from J; bases unmatched to any gene: 6. Germline-derived CDR1 and CDR2 are MNHEY and SVGEGT. This CDR3 region has 14 residues. The CDR3 sequence: CASRADRADTEAFF. The CDR3 nucleotides are TGTGCCAGCAGGGCGGACAGGGCGGACACTGAAGCTTTCTTT.

V usage is TRBV5-1 and J usage is TRBJ1-2; D is perhaps TRBD1 (5 bases). This CDR3 has 14 amino acids. Germline CDR1 is SGHRS and CDR2 is YFSETQ. Trimming took 0 bases from V and 2 from J, leaving 8 bases between them. The CDR3 sequence is CASSLAEGNYGYTF. For the CDR3, the DNA is TGCGCCAGCAGCTTGGCCGAGGGGAACTATGGCTACACCTTC.

A few counts support this clonotype. The chain is built from TRBV15 and TRBJ1-5; 7 positions match TRBD1. The CDR3 totals 15 residues. V gave up 2 bases and J gave up 5 bases; unmatched junction bases: 6. Germline V CDR1 and CDR2: LNHNV, YYDKDF (reference sequence). The CDR3 reads CATSRHDRDHQPQHF. The CDR3 bases are TGTGCCACCAGCAGACACGACAGGGACCATCAGCCCCAGCATTTT. Variable domain in full (rest from reference TRBV15 and TRBJ1-5): DAMVIQNPRYQVTQFGKPVTLSCSQTLNHNVMYWYQQKSSQAPKLLFHYYDKDFNNEADTPDNFQSRRPNTSFCFLDIRSPGLGDTAMYLCATSRHDRDHQPQHFGDGTRLSIL.

The chain employs TRBV5-1 and TRBJ1-4, with 7 positions matching TRBD1. The CDR3 is 15 residues long. V was pared by 3 bases and J by 1 base, with 3 bases of the junction left unmatched. Looked up from germline, CDR1 is SGHRS and CDR2 is YFSETQ. The CDR3: CASSYRTGTNEKLFF. DNA of the CDR3: TGCGCCAGCAGCTATAGGACAGGAACTAATGAAAAACTGTTTTTT.

This clonotype was seen ten or more times. The chain links TRBV5-5 to TRBJ2-1, with TRBD1 identical over 8 bases. With 1 base clipped from V and 10 bases from J, the junction kept 7 bases outside the gene matches. This CDR3 region has 14 residues. Germline assignment: CDR1 SGHKS and CDR2 YYEKEE (reference sequence). CDR3 protein: CASSLSGTGREQFF. CDR3 DNA sequence: TGTGCCAGCAGCTTGTCCGGGACAGGTAGGGAGCAGTTCTTC.

This clonotype has a count of ten or more. The genes are TRBV20-1 and TRBJ2-1, with D maybe TRBD2 (7 bases). V gave up 6 bases and J gave up 4 bases, with 22 bases separating them. CDR1 is DFQATT, CDR2 SNEGSKA, per germline (reference sequence). The CDR3 contains 16 residues. CDR3 sequence (DNA): TGCAGTGCCCGACATATACTCGAGGGGGGGTACAATGAGCAGTTCTTC. This gives the protein CSARHILEGGYNEQFF.

This clonotype was recorded a few times. V and J are TRBV4-1 and TRBJ2-1; a possible D gene is TRBD2 (5 bases). This CDR3 has 16 amino acids. Germline CDR1 MGHRA, CDR2 YSYEKL. V was trimmed by 1 base and J by 5 bases, leaving 15 bases between them. In DNA, the CDR3 is TGCGCCAGCAGCCAAGGTCGGGGTTCCGTCGACAATGAGCAGTTCTTC. Its translation: CASSQGRGSVDNEQFF.

This clonotype has a count of ten or more. The chain employs TRBV28 and TRBJ2-7, with D perhaps TRBD1 (5 bases). Deletions cut 4 bases from V and 3 bases from J, with 13 bases between. This CDR3 is 14 amino acids long. The germline gives CDR1 MDHEN, CDR2 SYDVKM. The CDR3 DNA follows: TGTGCCAGCAGTTCCCCGGACACCAACTACGAGCAGTACTTC. This gives the protein CASSSPDTNYEQYF.

This clonotype has a single count. The rearrangement joins TRBV2 to TRBJ2-7; 10 positions match TRBD2. The V gene end was trimmed by 7 bases and the J gene end by 4 bases; junction bases not matched to a gene: 7. CDR1 SNHLY and CDR2 FYNNEI come from the germline V gene. The CDR3 has 14 residues. In DNA, the CDR3 is TGTGCCAGCATCGGTTCTAGCGGGAGTTACGAGCAGTACTTC. Protein product: CASIGSSGSYEQYF.

This clonotype was counted ten times or more. The V and J genes are TRBV6-2 or TRBV6-3 and TRBJ2-1, with 12 nucleotides matching TRBD2. This CDR3 has 16 amino acids. Germline trimming cut 2 bases from V and 7 bases from J; bases unmatched to any gene: 6. The germline CDR1 and CDR2 sequences are MNHEY and SVGEGT. The CDR3 loop reads CASSYRTSGNLNEQFF. The CDR3 DNA is TGTGCCAGCAGTTACCGGACTAGCGGGAATCTAAATGAGCAGTTCTTC.

This chain uses TRBV2 with TRBJ1-2; D not resolved. In germline, CDR1 is SNHLY, CDR2 FYNNEI. Trimming pared 3 bases from V and 2 bases from J, leaving 7 bases between. CDR3 size: 13 residues. As DNA, the CDR3 is TGTGCCAGCAGTGATGGGAACAACTATGGCTACACCTTC. Amino acids: CASSDGNNYGYTF.

This clonotype was recorded once. The J gene is TRBJ2-5, the V gene TRBV19; 9 nucleotides line up with TRBD1. After removal of 5 bases from V and 5 bases from J, the junction contained 6 bases not matched to a gene. Germline-derived CDR1 and CDR2 are LNHDA and SQIVND (reference sequence). This CDR3 comprises 14 residues. DNA for the CDR3: TGTGCCAGTAGTGCCAACAGGGGGCAGGAGACCCAGTACTTC. It encodes CASSANRGQETQYF. Combining the CDR3 with reference TRBV19 and TRBJ2-5 gives the whole variable domain DGGITQSPKYLFRKEGQNVTLSCEQNLNHDAMYWYRQDPGQGLRLIYYSQIVNDFQKGDIAEGYSVSREKKESFPLTVTSAQKNPTAFYLCASSANRGQETQYFGPGTRLLVL.

This clonotype was counted ten times or more. The genes are TRBV6-2 or TRBV6-3 and TRBJ1-1; D remains ambiguous. CDR3 length: 12 residues. Germline loops: CDR1 MNHEY, CDR2 SVGEGT. The germline V and J ends were trimmed by 2 bases and 4 bases, with 5 bases remaining between them. The CDR3 region has the DNA TGTGCCAGCAGTTACGACGGCACTGAAGCTTTCTTT. Protein: CASSYDGTEAFF.

This clonotype was seen many times. This chain uses TRBV12-3 or TRBV12-4 with TRBJ2-7; 10 nucleotides line up with TRBD2. Unmatched junction bases numbered 8, after V lost 5 bases and J lost 1 base. This CDR3 is 16 amino acids long. The CDR3 DNA reads as TGTGCCAGCAGTCTTATAGCGGGAGGACCTTCCTACGAGCAGTACTTC. It translates to CASSLIAGGPSYEQYF.

V usage is TRBV2 and J usage is TRBJ2-7, with 10 bases lining up with TRBD1. The V and J ends lost 6 bases and 3 bases, in that order; junction bases with no gene match: 11. This CDR3 region has 16 residues. The germline CDR1 and CDR2 sequences are SNHLY and FYNNEI. In nucleotides, the CDR3 is TGTGCCAGCAGGAGTAGACAGGGGGCCTACTACTACGAGCAGTACTTC. As protein: CASRSRQGAYYYEQYF.

This clonotype was counted a few times. The chain carries TRBV18 and TRBJ1-2; 7 bases line up with TRBD1. CDR3 length: 14 amino acids. In germline, CDR1 is KGHSH, CDR2 LQKENI. The V and J ends lost 3 bases and 2 bases, in that order; junction bases with no gene match: 3. CDR3: CASSPQDRNYGYTF. The DNA for the CDR3 is TGTGCCAGCTCACCCCAGGACAGGAACTATGGCTACACCTTC.

For this clonotype: A read error is possible here, since a much larger clone lies one base away. The CDR3 nucleotides are TGTACCAGCTCACCCTCACAGAGCTCTGGAAACACCATATATTTT. This encodes CTSSPSQSSGNTIYF. This sequence joins TRBV18 and TRBJ1-3; D gene uncertain. CDR1 and CDR2 (germline): KGHSH, LQKENI. The CDR3 is 15 amino acids.

This clonotype was counted at least ten times. The V gene is TRBV29-1, the J gene TRBJ2-3; TRBD1 agrees at 10 bases. CDR3 length: 12 amino acids. Germline assignment: CDR1 SQVTM and CDR2 ANQGSEA. V shed 6 bases and J 4 bases; nucleotides not matched to a gene: 1. The CDR3 loop is CSVGQGADTQYF. CDR3 nucleotide sequence: TGCAGCGTAGGACAGGGGGCAGATACGCAGTATTTT.

This clonotype was counted a few times. The rearrangement uses TRBV4-3 and TRBJ1-1; D not resolved. Germline CDR1 reads LGHNA; CDR2 reads YSLEER. The CDR3 is made up of 15 amino acids. Trimming pared 0 bases from V and 5 bases from J, leaving 13 bases between. CDR3 in DNA: TGCGCCAGCAGCCAAGATGAGCGGGTCTGGACTGAAGCTTTCTTT. Protein sequence: CASSQDERVWTEAFF.

J is TRBJ2-3 and V is TRBV19; the D gene is possibly TRBD2 (5 bases). Per the germline V gene, CDR1 is LNHDA and CDR2 is SQIVND (reference sequence). The CDR3 spans 13 residues. The germline V and J ends were trimmed by 4 bases and 2 bases, with 7 bases remaining between them. As DNA, the CDR3 is TGTGCCAGTAGTACCGACTACACAGATACGCAGTATTTT. Residues: CASSTDYTDTQYF.

This clonotype was observed many times. The chain links TRBV28 to TRBJ1-2; TRBD1 matches at 7 bases. V was pared by 11 bases and J by 3 bases, with 6 bases of the junction left unmatched. Germline values: CDR1 MDHEN, CDR2 SYDVKM. The CDR3 spans 12 residues. Here the CDR3 DNA reads TGTGCCCTAGCAGGGGGACACTATGGCTACACCTTC. Translation: CALAGGHYGYTF.

About this clonotype itself: Since a much larger clone is just one base distant, this may be a read error. The V gene is TRBV13, the J gene TRBJ2-1; the match to TRBD2 covers 13 bases. Germline V gene lookup returns CDR1 PRHDT and CDR2 FYEKMQ (reference sequence). V shed 8 bases and J 8 bases; nucleotides not matched to a gene: 12. The CDR3 sequence is 16 residues long. The DNA for the CDR3 is TGTGCCAGCGGCTCAGGACTAGCGGGAGTTTGGGATGAGCAGTTCTTC. It is translated as CASGSGLAGVWDEQFF.

This clonotype was seen repeatedly, ten times or more. This chain uses TRBV4-1 with TRBJ2-7; D might be TRBD2 (5 bases). Germline values: CDR1 MGHRA, CDR2 YSYEKL. The CDR3 runs to 14 residues. Trimming removed 1 base from V and 4 bases from J, with 11 bases in between. CDR3 protein: CASSQVSRDYEQYF. The CDR3 bases are TGCGCCAGCAGCCAAGTGTCTCGGGATTACGAGCAGTACTTC.

The table lists this clonotype with many counts. The V call is TRBV30, the J call TRBJ1-2; 9 positions match TRBD1. V gave up 3 bases and J gave up 6 bases; unmatched junction bases: 5. Germline V gene sequence: CDR1 GTSNPN, CDR2 SVGIG (reference sequence). There are 13 residues in the CDR3. CDR3 in DNA: TGTGCCTGGAGCATAGACAGGGGGGATGGCTACACCTTC. Its protein product is CAWSIDRGDGYTF.

This clonotype was seen at least ten times. This chain joins TRBV7-2 and TRBJ1-6; D is uncertain. This CDR3 is 17 amino acids long. Germline V gives CDR1 SGHTA, CDR2 FQGNSA. V lost 2 bases and J lost 9, with 20 bases in between. The chain's CDR3 is CASSLPGLGLRGSPLHF. For the CDR3, the DNA is TGTGCCAGCAGCTTACCCGGTCTAGGCCTCCGAGGTTCACCCCTCCACTTT.

The sample holds many counts of this clonotype. The chain's CDR3 is CASSPDRGNYEQYF. CDR3 DNA sequence: TGTGCCAGCTCACCGGACAGGGGAAACTACGAGCAGTACTTC. The V and J genes are TRBV18 and TRBJ2-7; TRBD1 aligns across 9 bases. Germline V CDR1 and CDR2: KGHSH, LQKENI. This CDR3 is 14 amino acids long. The V and J ends lost 3 bases and 3 bases, in that order; junction bases with no gene match: 3.